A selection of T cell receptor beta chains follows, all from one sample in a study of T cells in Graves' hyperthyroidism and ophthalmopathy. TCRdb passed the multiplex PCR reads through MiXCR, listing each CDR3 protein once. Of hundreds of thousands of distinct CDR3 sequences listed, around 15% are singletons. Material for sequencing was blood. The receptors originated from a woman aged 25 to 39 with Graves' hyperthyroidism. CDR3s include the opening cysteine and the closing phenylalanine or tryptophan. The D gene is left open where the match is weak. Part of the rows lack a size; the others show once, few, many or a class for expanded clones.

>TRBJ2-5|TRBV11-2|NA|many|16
CASSPRGRLESETQYF
TGTGCCAGCAGCCCTCGTGGACGGCTAGAAAGTGAGACCCAGTACTTC
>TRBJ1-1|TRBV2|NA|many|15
CASRARQLMNTEAFF
TGTGCCAGCAGGGCAAGACAGCTCATGAACACTGAAGCTTTCTTT
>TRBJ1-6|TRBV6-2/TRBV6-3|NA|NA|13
CASSPLAASPLHF
TGTGCCAGCAGCCCCCTAGCGGCGTCACCCCTCCACTTT
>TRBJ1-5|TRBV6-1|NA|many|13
CASRRNGDQPQHF
TGTGCCAGCAGACGTAATGGTGATCAGCCCCAGCATTTT
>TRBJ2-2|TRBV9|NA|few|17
CASSVERARGDTGELFF
TGTGCCAGCAGCGTAGAGCGGGCCAGGGGCGACACCGGGGAGCTGTTTTTT
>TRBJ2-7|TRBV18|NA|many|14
CASSPPTDTYEQYF
TGTGCCAGCTCACCACCGACTGATACCTACGAGCAGTACTTC
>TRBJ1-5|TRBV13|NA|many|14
CASSLGGWRQPQHF
TGTGCCAGCAGCTTAGGGGGATGGCGTCAGCCCCAGCATTTT
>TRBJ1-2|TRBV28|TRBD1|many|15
CASSSSDRGHYGYTF
TGTGCCAGCAGTTCCTCGGACAGGGGGCACTATGGCTACACCTTC
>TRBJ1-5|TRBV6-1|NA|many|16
CASSPRSRTDNQPQHF
TGTGCCAGCAGTCCCCGATCCAGGACCGATAATCAGCCCCAGCATTTT
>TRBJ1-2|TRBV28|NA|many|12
CASGGTTYGYTF
TGTGCCAGCGGAGGGACAACCTATGGCTACACCTTC
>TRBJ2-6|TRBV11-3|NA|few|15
CASKNRGSGANVLTF
TGTGCCAGCAAGAACCGGGGCTCTGGGGCCAACGTCCTGACTTTC
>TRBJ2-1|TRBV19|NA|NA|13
CASLSGLYNEQFF
TGTGCCAGCCTTAGCGGACTATACAATGAGCAGTTCTTC
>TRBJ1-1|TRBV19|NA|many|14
CASRRGQVNTEAFF
TGTGCCAGTCGCCGGGGGCAGGTGAACACTGAAGCTTTCTTT
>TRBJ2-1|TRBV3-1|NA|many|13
CASSPAAGVEQFF
TGTGCCAGCAGCCCTGCGGCGGGTGTTGAGCAGTTCTTC
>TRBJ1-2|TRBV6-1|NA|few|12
CASSQGRYGYTF
TGTGCCAGCAGTCAGGGACGGTATGGCTACACCTTC
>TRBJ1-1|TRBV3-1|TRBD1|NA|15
CASSVGTGVGTEAFF
TGTGCCAGCAGCGTGGGGACAGGGGTAGGAACTGAAGCTTTCTTT
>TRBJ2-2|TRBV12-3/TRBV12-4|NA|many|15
CASQSWAPESGELFF
TGTGCCAGCCAATCATGGGCTCCTGAGAGCGGGGAGCTGTTTTTT
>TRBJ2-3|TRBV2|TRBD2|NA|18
CASSDPSGRGTGTDTQYF
TGTGCCAGCAGTGACCCCAGCGGGAGGGGAACGGGCACAGATACGCAGTATTTT
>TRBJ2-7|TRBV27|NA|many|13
CASSFQGQNEQYF
TGTGCCAGCAGTTTCCAGGGCCAAAACGAGCAGTACTTC
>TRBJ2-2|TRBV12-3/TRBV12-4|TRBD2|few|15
CASTRASGSPGELFF
TGTGCCAGCACAAGGGCTAGCGGGAGCCCCGGGGAGCTGTTTTTT
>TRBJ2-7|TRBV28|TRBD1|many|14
CASRDRGSSYEQYF
TGTGCCAGCCGGGACAGGGGTTCCTCCTACGAGCAGTACTTC
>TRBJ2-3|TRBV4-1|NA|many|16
CASSQDTAGSTDTQYF
TGCGCCAGCAGCCAAGATACGGCGGGGAGCACAGATACGCAGTATTTT
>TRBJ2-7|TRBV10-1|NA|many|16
CASRGRTAVCPYEQYF
TGCGCCAGCAGAGGCCGGACAGCGGTCTGCCCCTACGAGCAGTACTTC
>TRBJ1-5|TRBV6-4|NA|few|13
CASSDGFGGPQHF
TGTGCCAGCAGTGACGGGTTCGGGGGGCCCCAGCATTTT
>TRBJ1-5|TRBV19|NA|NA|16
CASSITGSDSNQPQHF
TGTGCCAGTAGTATCACAGGGAGCGATAGCAATCAGCCCCAGCATTTT
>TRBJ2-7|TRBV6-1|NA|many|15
CASSEEVTVNYEQYF
TGTGCCAGCAGTGAAGAGGTGACAGTCAACTACGAGCAGTACTTC
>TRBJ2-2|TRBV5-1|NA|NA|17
CATAAFRERVNTGELFF
TGTGCCACCGCGGCCTTCCGAGAGCGGGTGAACACCGGGGAGCTGTTTTTT
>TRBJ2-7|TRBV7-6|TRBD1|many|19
CASSSVKVPGQGGTYEQYF
TGTGCCAGCAGCTCAGTTAAGGTACCAGGACAGGGTGGAACCTACGAGCAGTACTTC
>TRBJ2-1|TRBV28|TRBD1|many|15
CASSLWRQGDNEQFF
TGTGCCAGCAGTTTATGGAGACAGGGCGACAATGAGCAGTTCTTC
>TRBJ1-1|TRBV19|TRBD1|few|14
CASSTPNRGTEAFF
TGTGCCAGTAGTACCCCGAACAGGGGCACTGAAGCTTTCTTT
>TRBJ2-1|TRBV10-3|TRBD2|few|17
CAISEFRTSGLSNEQFF
TGTGCCATCAGTGAATTCAGGACTAGCGGGCTTAGTAATGAGCAGTTCTTC
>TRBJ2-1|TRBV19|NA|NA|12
CASSIWGDEQFF
TGTGCCAGTAGTATATGGGGGGATGAGCAGTTCTTC
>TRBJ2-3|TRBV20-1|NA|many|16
CSARSGLLTFTDTQYF
TGCAGTGCTAGATCAGGACTCCTAACCTTCACAGATACGCAGTATTTT
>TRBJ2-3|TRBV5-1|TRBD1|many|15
CASSLARQGADTQYF
TGCGCCAGCAGCTTGGCACGACAGGGTGCAGATACGCAGTATTTT
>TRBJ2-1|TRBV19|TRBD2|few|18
CASSIAGLAGASYNEQFF
TGTGCCAGTAGTATAGCAGGGCTAGCGGGGGCCTCCTACAATGAGCAGTTCTTC
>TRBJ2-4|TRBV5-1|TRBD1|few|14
CASSRDRVGNIQYF
TGCGCCAGCAGCCGTGACAGGGTCGGAAACATTCAGTACTTC
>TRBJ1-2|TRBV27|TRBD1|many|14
CASSFRDRGRGYTF
TGTGCCAGCAGTTTCCGGGACAGGGGTCGCGGCTACACCTTC
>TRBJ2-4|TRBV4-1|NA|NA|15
CASSQGDARVNIQYF
TGCGCCAGCAGCCAAGGTGATGCCAGGGTCAACATTCAGTACTTC
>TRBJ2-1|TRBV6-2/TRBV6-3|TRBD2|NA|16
CASSSLLAGGGNEQFF
TGTGCCAGCAGTTCCTTACTAGCGGGAGGAGGGAATGAGCAGTTCTTC
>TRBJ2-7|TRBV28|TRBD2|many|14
CASSFGGRVHEQYF
TGTGCCAGCAGTTTTGGCGGGAGGGTCCACGAGCAGTACTTC
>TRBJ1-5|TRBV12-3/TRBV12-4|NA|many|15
CASSSYRVLNQPQHF
TGTGCCAGCAGTTCATACCGGGTCCTAAATCAGCCCCAGCATTTT
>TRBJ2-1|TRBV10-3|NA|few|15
CAIGFRTTSYNEQFF
TGTGCCATCGGTTTCAGGACTACAAGCTACAATGAGCAGTTCTTC
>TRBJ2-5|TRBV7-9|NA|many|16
CASSLWGQKNQETQYF
TGTGCCAGCAGCTTATGGGGGCAAAAAAACCAAGAGACCCAGTACTTC
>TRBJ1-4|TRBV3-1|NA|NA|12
CASSQADEKLFF
TGTGCCAGCAGCCAAGCGGATGAAAAACTGTTTTTT
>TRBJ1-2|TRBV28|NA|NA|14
CASSYLVSVYGYTF
TGTGCCAGCAGTTACTTGGTGTCAGTCTATGGCTACACCTTC
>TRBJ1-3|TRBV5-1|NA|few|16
CASSLIAGGPGNTIYF
TGCGCCAGCAGCTTGATCGCGGGGGGGCCTGGAAACACCATATATTTT
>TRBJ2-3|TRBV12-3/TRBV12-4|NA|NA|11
CASTLADTQYF
TGTGCCAGCACCTTAGCGGATACGCAGTATTTT
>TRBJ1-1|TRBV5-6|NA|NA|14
CASSFGAGNTEAFF
TGTGCCAGCAGCTTCGGGGCAGGGAACACTGAAGCTTTCTTT
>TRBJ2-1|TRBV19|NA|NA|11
CASSIAGEQFF
TGTGCCAGTAGTATAGCTGGGGAGCAGTTCTTC
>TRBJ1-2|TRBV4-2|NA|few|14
CASSQGGLNYGYTF
TGTGCCAGCAGCCAAGGGGGTTTAAACTATGGCTACACCTTC
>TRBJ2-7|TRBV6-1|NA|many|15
CASSEPGSTSYEQYF
TGTGCCAGCAGTGAACCAGGTAGTACCTCCTACGAGCAGTACTTC
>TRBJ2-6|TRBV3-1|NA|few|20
CASSQAFVGGGRNRPNVLTF
TGTGCCAGCAGCCAAGCCTTTGTGGGGGGAGGAAGGAACAGGCCCAACGTCCTGACTTTC
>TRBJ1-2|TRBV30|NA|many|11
CAWSVDYGYTF
TGTGCCTGGAGTGTTGACTATGGCTACACCTTC